The 16 T cell receptor beta chains below were found in one sample sequenced in a study of blood T cells in healthy people across ages. Alongside a J-beta primer mix, a sample-barcoded 5' primer served in a second PCR lasting about 7 to 12 cycles. TCRdb independently ran MiXCR on the 5' RACE reads; one entry per CDR3 protein. The sample yields some 920,000 distinct CDR3 sequences, 51% seen once. The sample consisted of blood. The source is a woman between 55 and 75 years old in good health.

The chain uses TRBV29-1 and TRBJ2-2; 10 positions match TRBD1. Germline V gives CDR1 SQVTM, CDR2 ANQGSEA. Losses at the gene ends were 6 bases for V and 6 bases for J; bases not matched to a gene: 7. This CDR3 comprises 14 residues. This chain's CDR3 is CSVSDRGRSGELFF. The CDR3 DNA follows: TGCAGCGTCTCCGACAGGGGGCGGTCCGGGGAGCTGTTTTTT.

The sample holds a few counts of this clonotype. This chain connects TRBV12-3 or TRBV12-4 to TRBJ2-3; TRBD2 matches at 7 bases. The CDR3 loop spans 14 amino acids. The J segment lost 7 bases and the V segment lost 6 bases, leaving 10 bases of the junction unmatched. CDR3 sequence: CASRAGTSGNTQYF. The CDR3 DNA sequence: TGTGCCAGCAGAGCCGGGACGAGCGGGAATACGCAGTATTTT.

V and J are TRBV4-1 and TRBJ1-1; D remains ambiguous. This CDR3 has 13 amino acids. CDR1 and CDR2 from the germline V gene are MGHRA and YSYEKL. The V and J ends lost 4 bases and 1 base respectively, with 7 bases between them. The DNA for the CDR3 is TGCGCCAGCAGCCGGGCGGAGAACACTGAAGCTTTCTTT. Residues: CASSRAENTEAFF.

This chain joins TRBV27 and TRBJ1-6; TRBD1 is a possible D gene (5 bases). V was clipped by 6 bases and J by 4 bases, with 7 bases between them. The CDR3 is made up of 13 amino acids. Germline CDR1 and CDR2: MNHEY and SMNVEV (reference sequence). The CDR3 sequence is CASSRGYNSPLHF. CDR3 DNA sequence: TGTGCCAGCAGCCGGGGGTATAATTCACCCCTCCACTTT.

The chain employs TRBV14 and TRBJ2-1, with D hard to call. Germline loops: CDR1 SGHDN, CDR2 FVKESK. The CDR3 is 11 amino acids. V lost 2 bases, J lost 9 bases, and 5 bases lay in between. The CDR3 loop reads CASSQYGEQFF. The CDR3 DNA sequence: TGTGCCAGCAGCCAATACGGTGAGCAGTTCTTC.

This clonotype was recorded a few times. The gene calls are TRBV7-2 and TRBJ2-7; D may be TRBD1 (6 bases). Between the trimmed V and J ends, which lost 5 bases and 2 bases, there was a span of 16 bases. The CDR3 sequence is 15 residues long. Germline values: CDR1 SGHTA, CDR2 FQGNSA. In DNA form, the CDR3 reads TGTGCCAGCAGCCCTCCGTCCCAGGGGACCTACGAGCAGTACTTC. As protein: CASSPPSQGTYEQYF.

The chain has TRBV4-1 and TRBJ2-3; 11 bases match TRBD2. This CDR3 region has 15 residues. The ends lost 6 bases at V and 5 bases at J; junction bases unmatched: 7. Germline V gives CDR1 MGHRA, CDR2 YSYEKL. CDR3 protein: CASRPTSGSQDTQYF. CDR3 coding DNA: TGCGCCAGCAGACCCACTAGCGGGAGTCAAGATACGCAGTATTTT.

This clonotype has just a few counts. The V call is TRBV11-2, the J call TRBJ2-7, with no clear D. V was clipped by 8 bases and J by 0 bases, with 23 bases between them. CDR1 and CDR2 (germline): SGHAT, FQNNGV. CDR3 length: 17 amino acids. The CDR3 protein is CASHAEIEADLSYEQYF. The CDR3 nucleotides read TGTGCCAGCCACGCTGAGATTGAGGCAGACCTCTCCTACGAGCAGTACTTC.

The chain has TRBV6-6 and TRBJ1-2, with D unclear. Germline V gene data show CDR1 as MNHNY and CDR2 as SVGAGI (reference sequence). CDR3 length: 14 amino acids. V lost 7 bases and J 4 bases, leaving 16 bases between the germline ends. Here the CDR3 DNA reads TGTGCCAGCACCCACCAGGTCAGACTCTATGGCTACACCTTC. It is translated as CASTHQVRLYGYTF.

V usage is TRBV6-2 or TRBV6-3 and J usage is TRBJ1-5; D is possibly TRBD1 (5 bases). In germline, CDR1 is MNHEY, CDR2 SVGEGT. The ends were cut back, 8 bases at V and 5 bases at J, with 19 bases in the middle. The CDR3 covers 15 residues. The CDR3 DNA follows: TGTGCCAGCTCTCCGCAAGGGGCCGTGGATCAGCCCCAGCATTTT. Its protein product is CASSPQGAVDQPQHF.

The genes are TRBV28 and TRBJ1-5; D remains unclear. The CDR3 has 14 residues. CDR1 is MDHEN and CDR2 is SYDVKM in the germline V gene. V was trimmed by 3 bases and J by 7 bases, leaving 13 bases between them. The CDR3 sequence: CASSLLGHGQPQHF. In DNA form, the CDR3 reads TGTGCCAGCAGTTTGCTTGGCCATGGGCAGCCCCAGCATTTT. The full variable domain, in which reference TRBV28 and TRBJ1-5 provide the parts outside the CDR3, is DVKVTQSSRYLVKRTGEKVFLECVQDMDHENMFWYRQDPGLGLRLIYFSYDVKMKEKGDIPEGYSVSREKKERFSLILESASTNQTSMYLCASSLLGHGQPQHFGDGTRLSIL.

This clonotype came up a few times. The DNA for the CDR3 is TGTGCCAGCAGCCAGGGGGCATGGAAGCAGTACTTC. This translates into CASSQGAWKQYF. V usage is TRBV7-9 and J usage is TRBJ2-4; the match to TRBD1 covers 8 bases. The trim removed 5 bases at V and 13 bases at J, leaving 7 bases unmatched. Per germline, CDR1 SEHNR and CDR2 FQNEAQ (reference sequence). The CDR3 runs to 12 residues.

The chain is built from TRBV20-1 and TRBJ2-3; TRBD1 might be the D (6 bases). V lost 6 bases and J 4 bases, leaving 14 bases between the germline ends. This CDR3 is 13 amino acids long. CDR1 is DFQATT, CDR2 SNEGSKA, per germline (reference sequence). Here the CDR3 reads CSARSAGADTQYF. CDR3 coding DNA: TGCAGTGCCCGTTCTGCAGGGGCAGATACGCAGTATTTT.

The V gene is TRBV28, the J gene TRBJ2-7, with 7 bases that match TRBD1. This CDR3 is built from 16 residues. The V gene's germline CDR1 is MDHEN and CDR2 SYDVKM. V was clipped by 7 bases and J by 0 bases; unmatched bases: 12. The DNA of the CDR3 is TGTGCCAGCAAAGTTCCCGGGACAGAGTCCTCCTACGAGCAGTACTTC. Amino acid sequence: CASKVPGTESSYEQYF.

The chain has TRBV29-1 and TRBJ2-4; D possibly corresponds to TRBD1 (6 bases). The CDR3 loop spans 12 amino acids. Germline lookup yields CDR1 SQVTM and CDR2 ANQGSEA. V was clipped by 1 base and J by 8 bases, with 9 bases between them. Here the CDR3 reads CSVEGGRYIQYF. CDR3 DNA sequence: TGCAGCGTTGAAGGGGGGCGGTACATTCAGTACTTC.

A few counts support this clonotype. This chain links TRBV20-1 with TRBJ2-5; D possibly corresponds to TRBD2 (6 bases). The V gene's germline CDR1 is DFQATT and CDR2 SNEGSKA (reference sequence). The CDR3 consists of 14 residues. V lost 1 base and J lost 2, with 11 bases in between. CDR3 in DNA: TGCAGTGCTAGAGTGGCGGGGAAACAAGAGACCCAGTACTTC. It specifies CSARVAGKQETQYF.